The 15 T cell receptor beta chains reported below all come from one sample, sequenced in a study of patients and donors after allogeneic stem cell transplantation. TCRdb redid the calling of the RT-PCR reads with MiXCR, one entry per CDR3 protein. The sample holds about 15,000 distinct CDR3 sequences, 25% to 30% seen once. The material sequenced was blood, either unsorted or a sorted T cell fraction (not recorded which). Source of these receptors: a human donor who was either an allogeneic HSCT recipient or a stem cell or donor lymphocyte infusion donor (not recorded which). It is not recorded whose cells these are; they may come from a transplant donor.

The rearrangement uses TRBV3-1 and TRBJ2-5; perhaps TRBD2 as D (5 bases). The germline V gene encodes CDR1 LGHDT and CDR2 YNNKEL (reference sequence). This CDR3 is built from 16 residues. V dropped 4 bases and J dropped 5 bases, with 20 bases sitting between them. The CDR3 loop reads CASSRQSGSGVETQYF. Written as DNA, the CDR3 is TGTGCCAGCAGCCGTCAGAGCGGCTCGGGCGTGGAGACCCAGTACTTC.

J is TRBJ2-3 and V is TRBV7-2; D call uncertain. The CDR3 loop spans 14 amino acids. CDR1 is SGHTA and CDR2 is FQGNSA in the germline V gene. V gave up 1 base and J gave up 2 bases, with 7 bases separating them. In DNA form, the CDR3 reads TGTGCCAGCAGCTTAGGTCCCTCCACAGATACGCAGTATTTT. Translated, it gives CASSLGPSTDTQYF.

This clonotype was counted a single time. Because the CDR3 is missing its conserved closing phenylalanine or tryptophan, this is likely a read error. This chain joins TRBV28 and TRBJ1-5; 10 positions agree with TRBD1. Germline assignment: CDR1 MDHEN and CDR2 SYDVKM. With 4 bases clipped from V and 7 bases from J, the junction kept 7 bases outside the gene matches. CDR3 size: 15 residues. The CDR3 here is CASSSGQGDRQPQHL. CDR3 DNA sequence: TGTGCCAGCAGTTCCGGACAGGGGGACAGGCAGCCCCAGCATTTG.

This clonotype has a handful of counts. The V call is TRBV5-1, the J call TRBJ1-2; D gene unclear. Trimming left V 3 bases short and J 4 bases short, with 7 bases between. The CDR3 loop spans 12 amino acids. The V gene's germline CDR1 is SGHRS and CDR2 YFSETQ. The CDR3 bases are TGCGCCAGCAGCTCGACGGTCTATGGCTACACCTTC. It encodes CASSSTVYGYTF.

The rearrangement uses TRBV5-1 and TRBJ1-2; D possibly corresponds to TRBD1 (5 bases). Trimming cost V 2 bases and J 7 bases, with 15 bases left between them. Per germline, CDR1 SGHRS and CDR2 YFSETQ. This CDR3 contains 14 residues. CDR3 amino acids: CASSFGTISAGYTF. CDR3 nucleotides: TGCGCCAGCAGCTTCGGGACTATCAGTGCTGGCTACACCTTC. Looking up the rest from reference TRBV5-1 and TRBJ1-2 gives the full variable domain: KAGVTQTPRYLIKTRGQQVTLSCSPISGHRSVSWYQQTPGQGLQFLFEYFSETQRNKGNFPGRFSGRQFSNSRSEMNVSTLELGDSALYLCASSFGTISAGYTFGSGTRLTVV.

This clonotype has only a few counts. The J gene is TRBJ2-7, the V gene TRBV4-1; D is unresolved. Germline loops: CDR1 MGHRA, CDR2 YSYEKL. The CDR3 spans 13 residues. The germline V and J ends were trimmed by 0 bases and 3 bases, with 6 bases remaining between them. The CDR3 DNA sequence: TGCGCCAGCAGCCAAGATAGTCTCTACGAGCAGTACTTC. This sequence encodes CASSQDSLYEQYF.

The V gene is TRBV5-1, the J gene TRBJ1-1, with D hard to call. Looked up from germline, CDR1 is SGHRS and CDR2 is YFSETQ. This CDR3 is 15 amino acids long. Trimming pared 0 bases from V and 0 bases from J, leaving 9 bases between. CDR3: CASSLGDLLNTEAFF. The CDR3 DNA sequence: TGCGCCAGCAGCTTGGGAGACCTTTTGAACACTGAAGCTTTCTTT. Drawing the rest from reference TRBV5-1 and TRBJ1-1, the complete variable domain is KAGVTQTPRYLIKTRGQQVTLSCSPISGHRSVSWYQQTPGQGLQFLFEYFSETQRNKGNFPGRFSGRQFSNSRSEMNVSTLELGDSALYLCASSLGDLLNTEAFFGQGTRLTVV.

Judged by abundance, this clonotype is medium-sized. This chain joins TRBV6-5 and TRBJ1-1, with 8 nucleotides matching TRBD1. This CDR3 has 13 amino acids. The ends lost 9 bases at V and 5 bases at J; junction bases unmatched: 8. Germline CDR1 reads MNHEY; CDR2 reads SVGAGI. The CDR3 DNA reads as TGTGCCAGTAAAAGGGACAGGAGGACTGAAGCTTTCTTT. Translating gives CASKRDRRTEAFF.

This chain links TRBV28 with TRBJ1-5, with D unclear. The CDR3 runs 15 residues. In germline, CDR1 is MDHEN, CDR2 SYDVKM. V gave up 0 bases and J gave up 5 bases, with 11 bases separating them. CDR3 bases: TGTGCCAGCAGTTTATGGGGCAGACAACATCAGCCCCAGCATTTT. Amino acids: CASSLWGRQHQPQHF.

The J gene is TRBJ2-1, the V gene TRBV10-1; possible D gene TRBD1, 6 bases. The V end was cut by 5 bases, the J end by 2 bases, with 13 bases between. Germline CDR1 and CDR2: WNHNN and SYGVQD (reference sequence). The CDR3 totals 15 residues. CDR3 residues: CASSLTRGTYNEQFF. The DNA for the CDR3 is TGCGCCAGCAGTTTAACCAGGGGCACCTACAATGAGCAGTTCTTC.

The J gene is TRBJ1-2, the V gene TRBV4-2; 11 bases fit TRBD1. V lost 5 bases and J lost 5; bases outside the gene matches: 10. The CDR3 covers 16 residues. Germline CDR1 and CDR2: LGHNA and YNFKEQ. CDR3 protein: CASSTTRTGGAYGYTF. The CDR3 DNA follows: TGTGCCAGCAGCACTACTCGGACAGGGGGCGCGTATGGCTACACCTTC.

This chain joins TRBV3-1 and TRBJ1-2; D possibly corresponds to TRBD1 (5 bases). Germline assignment: CDR1 LGHDT and CDR2 YNNKEL (reference sequence). The CDR3 has 18 residues. Trimming removed 3 bases at V and 2 bases at J, with 22 bases between. CDR3 nucleotides: TGTGCCAGCAGCCATTTTAGTCGTATGGGACCACTAAACTATGGCTACACCTTC. It codes for CASSHFSRMGPLNYGYTF.

V and J are TRBV5-5 and TRBJ1-5, with unresolved D. Germline V gene sequence: CDR1 SGHKS, CDR2 YYEKEE (reference sequence). The CDR3 runs 14 residues. Trimming pared 0 bases from V and 4 bases from J, leaving 8 bases between. The DNA of the CDR3 is TGTGCCAGCAGCTTGGCTCCCGATAATCAGCCCCAGCATTTT. Its translation is CASSLAPDNQPQHF.

The chain joins TRBV20-1 to TRBJ1-2, with a tentative D call TRBD1 (5 bases). CDR3 length equals 13 residues. V lost 0 bases and J lost 8, with 13 bases in between. Germline loops: CDR1 DFQATT, CDR2 SNEGSKA (reference sequence). This CDR3 reads CSARETVHQGYTF. The CDR3 nucleotides read TGCAGTGCTAGAGAGACAGTACACCAGGGCTACACCTTC.

Only a few counts were recorded for this clonotype. V is TRBV5-1 and J is TRBJ1-4; 7 bases are a match to TRBD1. The CDR3 has 13 residues. Germline-derived CDR1 and CDR2 are SGHRS and YFSETQ. Trimming took 4 bases from V and 5 from J; bases not matched to a gene: 2. The CDR3: CASSPTGNEKLFF. The DNA of the CDR3 is TGCGCCAGCAGCCCGACAGGGAATGAAAAACTGTTTTTT.